This TCR beta chain was profiled in a study of CD8 T cells in Susac syndrome. General study points: The study's TCR sequencing and HLA analysis drew on a certain number of individuals. That number was acknowledged as relatively small.

Negative magnetic isolation gave CD8+ and CD4+ cells; FACS enriched CD8+ TEMRA. Random hexamers were used to reverse transcribe an amount of roughly 0.5 to 1 ug RNA. TCR beta CDR3 was amplified by immunoSEQ covering 54 Vbeta and 13 Jbeta. TCRdb ran MiXCR on the immunoSEQ multiplex PCR reads and lists one entry per CDR3 protein. The sample lists 250,000 or so distinct CDR3 sequences, 80% to 95% occurring once. Regarding this clonotype: Its antigen is undetermined.

Germline V gene lookup returns CDR1 LNHDA and CDR2 SQIVND (reference sequence). CDR3 length: 15 amino acids. Trimming at V came to 5 bases and at J to 1 base, leaving 6 bases not matched to a gene. The sequence was collected from a human donor with multiple sclerosis. V and J are TRBV19 and TRBJ2-5; 8 nucleotides align to TRBD1. The sample consisted of CD4+ T cells from PBMCs. The CDR3 spells CASSRTGNSQETQYF. The CDR3 DNA is TGTGCCAGTAGTCGGACAGGGAACAGCCAAGAGACCCAGTACTTC.